This T cell receptor beta chain was retrieved from a study of blood T cell repertoires in COVID-19. Looking at the study overall: PBMCs, B-cell-depleted T cells, or T cells were the source of the cDNA or gDNA that made up the material.

V lost 1 base to trimming and J lost 10 bases; unmatched junction nucleotides: 18. This CDR3 has 18 residues. CDR1 LNHDA and CDR2 SQIVND come from the germline V gene (reference sequence). The repertoire was sequenced with immunoSEQ multiplex PCR; TCRdb's copy has only in-frame clones and lacks some. The table lists some 80,000 clones, approximately 80% of them singletons. Sequences were obtained from peripheral blood. This receptor was taken from a middle-aged woman with active or convalescent COVID-19. The rearrangement links TRBV19 to TRBJ2-1, with 8 bases lining up with TRBD1. The CDR3 nucleotides read TGTGCCAGTAGTATAGCCGGACAGGGCTTGGGCCTCTCAGGGGAGCAGTTCTTC. It yields the protein CASSIAGQGLGLSGEQFF.